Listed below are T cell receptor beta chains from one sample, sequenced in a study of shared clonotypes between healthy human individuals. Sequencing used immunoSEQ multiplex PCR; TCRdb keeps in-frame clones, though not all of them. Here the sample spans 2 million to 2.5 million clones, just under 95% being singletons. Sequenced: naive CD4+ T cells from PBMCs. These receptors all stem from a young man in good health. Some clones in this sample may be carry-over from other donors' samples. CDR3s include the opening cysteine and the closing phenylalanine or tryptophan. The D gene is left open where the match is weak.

CASSIDLDIQYF . TRBJ2-4 TRBV19
CASSNPPGQGCNEQFF . TRBJ2-1 TRBV21-1
CASTGQGHSTDTQYF TRBD1 TRBJ2-3 TRBV28
CASSLNRSPLHF . TRBJ1-6 TRBV11-2
CASSSGTSGRRADTQYF TRBD2 TRBJ2-3 TRBV5-1
CASSSQSGADTQYF . TRBJ2-3 TRBV2
CASSLDSGTDTQYF . TRBJ2-3 TRBV7-2
CASSPIDRNTEAFF . TRBJ1-1 TRBV28
CASSRPRGESGEQYF . TRBJ2-7 TRBV5-8
CASSYQAGGANEQFF TRBD2 TRBJ2-1 TRBV6-6
CASSEAQAGAYNEQFF TRBD2 TRBJ2-1 TRBV6-1
CASSSNRQGGGYTF TRBD1 TRBJ1-2 TRBV18
CASSPKLAGGPDTQYF TRBD2 TRBJ2-3 TRBV7-3
CASSPGNREEAFF . TRBJ1-1 TRBV28
CASSLQGANVLTF . TRBJ2-6 TRBV28
CASSLSAGVDTGELFF . TRBJ2-2 TRBV28
CASSHQIGLATDTQYF TRBD2 TRBJ2-3 TRBV14
CASSLRLSSSYEQYF . TRBJ2-7 TRBV6-5
CASSLGLASTDEQFF TRBD2 TRBJ2-1 TRBV5-1
CASSIARTGVHNEQFF TRBD1 TRBJ2-1 TRBV19
CASRPVALAGVVQFF TRBD2 TRBJ2-1 TRBV4-1
CASSQGLAGMDEQFF TRBD2 TRBJ2-1 TRBV5-8